This entry is about one T cell receptor (beta chain). Its specificity is unknown. These data come from a study of breast tumors, draining lymph nodes, adjacent tissues. Findings and caveats of the study: The lymph node origin of tumor T cells was framed as consistent with a hypothesis, not demonstrated. Findings are consistent with lymph node origin and intratumoral expansion of most tumor T cells. Luminal-like breast cancer showed significantly higher tumor–nontumor repertoire similarity than basal-like. Tumors had less TCR diversity than lymph nodes, more than nontumor tissue.

Trimming removed 6 bases at V and 8 bases at J, with 13 bases between. This CDR3 has 13 residues. Germline assignment: CDR1 LNHDA and CDR2 SQIVND (reference sequence). Each CDR3 protein is one row after TCRdb ran MiXCR on the multiplex PCR reads. Among about 8,300 distinct CDR3 sequences listed, around three quarters were seen once. The sequenced sample was tumor-adjacent breast tissue. The source of this sequence is a female donor with breast cancer. Some clones in this sample may be carry-over from other donors' samples. The chain couples TRBV19 to TRBJ2-2; no clear D. This chain's CDR3 is CASSPGDAGELFF. As DNA, the CDR3 is TGTGCCAGTAGCCCGGGCGACGCGGGGGAGCTGTTTTTT.